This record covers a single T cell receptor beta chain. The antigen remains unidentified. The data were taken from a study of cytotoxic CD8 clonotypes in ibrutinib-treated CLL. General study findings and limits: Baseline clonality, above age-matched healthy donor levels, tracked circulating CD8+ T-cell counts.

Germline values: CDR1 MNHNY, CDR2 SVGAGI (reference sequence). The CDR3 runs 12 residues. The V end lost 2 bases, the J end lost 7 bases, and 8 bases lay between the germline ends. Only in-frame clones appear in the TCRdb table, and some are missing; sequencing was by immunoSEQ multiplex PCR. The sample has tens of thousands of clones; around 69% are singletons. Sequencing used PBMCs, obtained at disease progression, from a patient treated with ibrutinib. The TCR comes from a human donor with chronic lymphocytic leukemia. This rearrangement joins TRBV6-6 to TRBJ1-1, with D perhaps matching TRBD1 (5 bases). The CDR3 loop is CASSYEGNEAFF. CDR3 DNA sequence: TGTGCCAGCAGTTACGAGGGGAATGAAGCTTTCTTT.